This T cell receptor (beta chain) was recovered during a study of shared clonotypes between healthy human individuals. Study outcomes and limitations: Some naive CD4 clonotypes, roughly 5%, turned up in common across several donors.

The protocol was immunoSEQ multiplex PCR, while the TCRdb copy is restricted to in-frame clones and leaves out a portion. The sample has roughly 1 million clones, 75% to 80% seen once. The CDR3 loop spans 14 amino acids. Losses at the gene ends were 3 bases for V and 6 bases for J; bases not matched to a gene: 5. Germline CDR1 and CDR2: SGDLS and YYNGEE. Worth noting for this clone: Its antigen is still unknown.

Sequencing was performed on memory CD4+ T cells from PBMCs. The subset denotes: CD45RA-negative fraction. This TCR derives from a young man in good health. Some clones in this sample may be carry-over from other donors' samples. The chain combines TRBV9 with TRBJ2-7, with 11 positions matching TRBD2. In nucleotides, the CDR3 is TGTGCCAGCAGCGATAGCGGGAGGGGCCGCGAGCAGTACTTC. Amino acids: CASSDSGRGREQYF. The complete variable domain, with remaining parts taken from reference TRBV9 and TRBJ2-7, reads DSGVTQTPKHLITATGQRVTLRCSPRSGDLSVYWYQQSLDQGLQFLIQYYNGEERAKGNILERFSAQQFPDLHSELNLSSLELGDSALYFCASSDSGRGREQYFGPGTRLTVT.